Reported below is one T cell receptor (beta chain). Its antigen is as yet unknown. The data stem from a study of identifying expanded T cells in peripheral blood. Method: immunoSEQ multiplex PCR; TCRdb's copy keeps in-frame clones and lacks some. The sample holds about 78,000 clones, more than 70% seen once. During the collection period, no donor immune events like infections were recorded. Findings and caveats of the study: Variance in clone template counts between approximately 2-week samples significantly increased with total template count across all healthy donors. Over two and four weeks, about 15 and 18 clones changed, versus around 1.2 between replicates.

Sequencing input: blood. The receptor was isolated from a person aged 18 to 75 in good health.

CDR3 nucleotides: TGTGCCATCAGTGAGGATCCGGCAGGGTACTACGAGCAGTACTTC. This sequence encodes CAISEDPAGYYEQYF. The V and J genes are TRBV10-3 and TRBJ2-7; tentatively, D is TRBD1 (5 bases). V lost 2 bases, J lost 3 bases, and 14 bases lay in between. The CDR3 covers 15 residues. Germline V gene lookup returns CDR1 ENHRY and CDR2 SYGVKD.